The clone carrying this TCR beta chain was detected a few times. Its antigen remains unidentified. This sample was included in a study of cytomegalovirus exposure and HLA in healthy donors. Findings and limits, study-wide: Productive status was seen about 90% or about 30% of the time for most TCR beta V segments in an earlier analysis.

The PCR had 60 Vbeta and 13 Jbeta primers. Generated by immunoSEQ multiplex PCR, the TCRdb table keeps only in-frame clones and is missing some. The table includes about 200,000 clones, roughly 87% detected once. This CDR3 region has 13 residues. The V and J ends lost 5 bases and 1 base respectively, with 8 bases between them. The germline CDR1 and CDR2 sequences are MNHEY and SMNVEV (reference sequence). The sample was PBMCs. The rearrangement joins TRBV27 to TRBJ1-1, with D maybe TRBD1 (5 bases). The clonotype was recovered from a boy under 10 years old in good health and CMV-seronegative. For the CDR3, the DNA is TGTGCCAGCAGTGCCAGGGAGAACACTGAAGCTTTCTTT. Protein: CASSARENTEAFF.